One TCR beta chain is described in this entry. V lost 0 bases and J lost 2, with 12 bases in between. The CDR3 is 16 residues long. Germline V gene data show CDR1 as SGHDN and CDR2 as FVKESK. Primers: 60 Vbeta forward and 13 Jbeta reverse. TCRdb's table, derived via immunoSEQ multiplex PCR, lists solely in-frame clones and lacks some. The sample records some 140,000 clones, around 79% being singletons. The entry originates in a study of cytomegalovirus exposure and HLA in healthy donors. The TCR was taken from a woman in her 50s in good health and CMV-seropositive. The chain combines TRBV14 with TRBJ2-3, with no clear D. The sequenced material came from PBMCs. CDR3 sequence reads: CASSQEARFSTDTQYF. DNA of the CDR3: TGTGCCAGCAGCCAAGAAGCCAGGTTCTCCACAGATACGCAGTATTTT.